Listed below are T cell receptor beta chains from one sample, sequenced in a study of radiotherapy plus CTLA-4 blockade in lung cancer. Clones were read by immunoSEQ multiplex PCR, and TCRdb kept only the in-frame ones, dropping some. The sample lists approximately 95,000 clones, around four fifths seen once, with under 4% in the top ten. The sequencing here drew on peripheral blood, taken from a patient treated with radiotherapy plus ipilimumab. These TCRs come from a human donor with non-small cell lung cancer who had a partial response to radiotherapy plus ipilimumab. Each CDR3 is given with its conserved first and last residue. D genes are given only for firm matches. Clone sizes are given selectively: once, few, many, or a class where the clone is expanded.

>NA|TRBD1|TRBJ2-2|TRBV11-2
TGTGCCAGCAGCTTCTACGCGACAGGGGGCGGAACCGGGGAGCTGTTTTTT
CASSFYATGGGTGELFF
>NA|NA|TRBJ2-7|TRBV28
TGTGCCAGCACTAAAAGCTCCTACGAGCAGTACTTC
CASTKSSYEQYF
>medium-sized|NA|TRBJ2-7|TRBV27
TGTGCCAGCCGCGGACAGTTTTCCTACGAGCAGTACTTC
CASRGQFSYEQYF
>NA|NA|TRBJ2-2|TRBV10-3
TGTGCCATCAGTGAGTCGAATCGGGACACCGGGGAGCTGTTTTTT
CAISESNRDTGELFF
>NA|NA|TRBJ1-1|TRBV7-6
TGTGCCAGCAGCTTACAACAGCTGAACACTGAAGCTTTCTTT
CASSLQQLNTEAFF
>NA|TRBD1|TRBJ2-5|TRBV5-1
TGCGCCAGCAGCTTAAATTCAGGGGGAGAGACCCAGTACTTC
CASSLNSGGETQYF
>NA|NA|TRBJ2-2|TRBV18
TGTGCCAGCTCCCGAAACAGGAACACCGGGGAGCTGTTTTTT
CASSRNRNTGELFF
>NA|NA|TRBJ2-5|TRBV9
TGTGCCAGCAGCGTAGGGGGCGCGGAGACCCAGTACTTC
CASSVGGAETQYF
>NA|NA|TRBJ1-6|TRBV5-1
TGCGCCAGCAGCTTGGGGTCGAGCTCCTATAATTCACCCCTCCACTTT
CASSLGSSSYNSPLHF
>NA|TRBD1|TRBJ2-5|TRBV11-2
TGTGCCAGCAGTCTGGACAGGGGAGAGACCCAGTACTTC
CASSLDRGETQYF
>NA|NA|TRBJ2-1|TRBV7-9
TGTGCCAGCAGCTTAGAGGGGTTTGGGGAGCAGTTCTTC
CASSLEGFGEQFF
>once|TRBD1|TRBJ1-4|TRBV5-1
TGCGCCAGCAGCTTGGCAGGGGGCGGTGAAAAACTGTTTTTT
CASSLAGGGEKLFF
>once|NA|TRBJ2-2|TRBV19
TGTGCCAGTCATTCCGGACAGCGGAGAAACACCGGGGAGCTGTTTTTT
CASHSGQRRNTGELFF
>NA|NA|TRBJ2-7|TRBV5-1
TGCGCCAGCAGCTTGGGGGACGGGGGTTACGAGCAGTACTTC
CASSLGDGGYEQYF
>NA|TRBD2|TRBJ2-1|TRBV25-1
TGTGCCAGCAGTCCACCGGGACTAGGCGTAAGGAATGAGCAGTTCTTC
CASSPPGLGVRNEQFF
>NA|NA|TRBJ2-7|TRBV4-1
TGCGCCAGCAGCCAAGCGCTGACTAGTTCCTACGAGCAGTACTTC
CASSQALTSSYEQYF
>NA|TRBD2|TRBJ2-7|TRBV28
TGTGCCAGCAGTTCCCAACCGGGACTAGCGTTTTACGAGCAGTACTTC
CASSSQPGLAFYEQYF
>NA|NA|TRBJ1-3|TRBV6-5
TGTGCCAGCGGTCGCGACTCAACCTCTGGAAACACCATATATTTT
CASGRDSTSGNTIYF
>once|TRBD2|TRBJ2-3|TRBV7-2
TGTGCCAGCAGCTTTTCGGGGGGGGGCACAGATACGCAGTATTTT
CASSFSGGGTDTQYF
>NA|TRBD1|TRBJ1-5|TRBV30
TGTGCCTGGACCGGGACAGGGGGGCAGCCCCAGCATTTT
CAWTGTGGQPQHF
>NA|NA|TRBJ2-1|TRBV10-1
TGCGCCAGCAGTGAGTCTCTAGCAAGGAATGAGCAGTTCTTC
CASSESLARNEQFF
>NA|TRBD1|TRBJ2-5|TRBV27
TGTGCCAGCAGGGGACAGAACCAAGAGACCCAGTACTTC
CASRGQNQETQYF
>NA|NA|TRBJ2-7|TRBV7-8
TGTGCCAGCAGCTTTCCGAACCGCGGCGACGAGCAGTACTTC
CASSFPNRGDEQYF
>NA|TRBD1|TRBJ1-3|TRBV18
TGTGCCAGCTCACAGGGGGCGAGGTCCTCTGGAAACACCATATATTTT
CASSQGARSSGNTIYF
>once|NA|TRBJ2-3|TRBV27
TGTGCCAGCAGCCCGACAGCCTCCGATACGCAGTATTTT
CASSPTASDTQYF
>NA|TRBD1|TRBJ2-7|TRBV5-6
TGTGCCAGCAGTTGGACAGGGGGCCAAACCTACGAGCAGTACTTC
CASSWTGGQTYEQYF
>NA|TRBD1|TRBJ1-2|TRBV28
TGTGCCAGCTCGGGACAGGACTATGGCTACACCTTC
CASSGQDYGYTF
>NA|TRBD2|TRBJ2-1|TRBV5-4
TGTGCCAGCAGCTCCGGGACTAGCGGGAGGTCCACCTACAATGAGCAGTTCTTC
CASSSGTSGRSTYNEQFF
>NA|NA|TRBJ1-1|TRBV30
TGTGCCTGGAGTTCCTCTACGGGAGCTTTCTTT
CAWSSSTGAFF
>few|NA|TRBJ1-2|TRBV7-8
TGTGCCAGCAGCTCTGGCAGGGCGAACTATGGCTACACCTTC
CASSSGRANYGYTF
>NA|NA|TRBJ1-2|TRBV6-1
TGTGCCAGCAGCAGGGAGGGCTATGGCTACACCTTC
CASSREGYGYTF
>once|TRBD2|TRBJ2-7|TRBV5-4
TGTGCCAGCAGGAGCTCGGGGGCGGGAGGCGGCGAGCAGTACTTC
CASRSSGAGGGEQYF
>NA|TRBD1|TRBJ2-2|TRBV29-1
TGCAGCGTTACGGGACAGGGAGGCGGGGAGCTGTTTTTT
CSVTGQGGGELFF